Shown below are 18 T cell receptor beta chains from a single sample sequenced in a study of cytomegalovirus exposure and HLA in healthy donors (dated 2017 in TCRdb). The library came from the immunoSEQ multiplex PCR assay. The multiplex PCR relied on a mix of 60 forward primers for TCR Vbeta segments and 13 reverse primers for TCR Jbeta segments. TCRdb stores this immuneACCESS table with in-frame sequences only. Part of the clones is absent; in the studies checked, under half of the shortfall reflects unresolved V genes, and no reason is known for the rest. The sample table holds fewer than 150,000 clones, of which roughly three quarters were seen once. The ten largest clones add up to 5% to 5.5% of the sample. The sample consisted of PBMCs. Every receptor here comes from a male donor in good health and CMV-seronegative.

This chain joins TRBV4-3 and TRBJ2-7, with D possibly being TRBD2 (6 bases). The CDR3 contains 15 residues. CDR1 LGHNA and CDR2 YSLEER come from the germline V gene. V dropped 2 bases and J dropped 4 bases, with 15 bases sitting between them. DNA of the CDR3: TGCGCCAGCAGCCAATCCCGGGACTCCATATACGAGCAGTACTTC. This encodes CASSQSRDSIYEQYF.

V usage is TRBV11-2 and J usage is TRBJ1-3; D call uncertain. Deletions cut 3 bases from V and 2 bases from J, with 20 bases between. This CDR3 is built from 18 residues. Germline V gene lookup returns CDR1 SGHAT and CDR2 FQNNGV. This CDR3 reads CASSLSFLSGSAGNTIYF. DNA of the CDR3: TGTGCCAGCAGCTTGAGCTTCCTCTCGGGGTCGGCTGGAAACACCATATATTTT.

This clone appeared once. The CDR3 loop is CASSRRRRGYTF. CDR3 DNA sequence: TGTGCCAGCAGCCGGAGGCGGAGGGGCTACACCTTC. The chain links TRBV21-1 to TRBJ1-2. TRBV21-1 is annotated as a pseudogene. The length of the CDR3 is 12 residues.

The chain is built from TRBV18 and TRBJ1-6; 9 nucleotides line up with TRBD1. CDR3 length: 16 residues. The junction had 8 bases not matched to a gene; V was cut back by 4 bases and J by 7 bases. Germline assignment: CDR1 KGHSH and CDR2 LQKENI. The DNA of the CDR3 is TGTGCCAGCTCACGCAGACGGACAGGGGAAAATTCACCCCTCCACTTT. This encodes CASSRRRTGENSPLHF.

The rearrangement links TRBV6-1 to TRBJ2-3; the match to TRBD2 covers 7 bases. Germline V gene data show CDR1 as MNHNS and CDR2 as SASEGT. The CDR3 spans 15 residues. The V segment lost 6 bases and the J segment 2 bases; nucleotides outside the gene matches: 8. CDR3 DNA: TGTGCCAGCAGGAGGGTGGGAGGGGTCACAGATACGCAGTATTTT. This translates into CASRRVGGVTDTQYF.

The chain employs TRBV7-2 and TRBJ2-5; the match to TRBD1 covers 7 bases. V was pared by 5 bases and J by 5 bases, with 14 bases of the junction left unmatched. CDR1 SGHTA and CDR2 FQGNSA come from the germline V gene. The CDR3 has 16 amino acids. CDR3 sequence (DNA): TGTGCCAGCAGCCCAGAAACAGGGGTCGGAGTCGAGACCCAGTACTTC. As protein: CASSPETGVGVETQYF. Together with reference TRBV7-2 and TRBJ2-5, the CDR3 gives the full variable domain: GAGVSQSPSNKVTEKGKDVELRCDPISGHTALYWYRQSLGQGLEFLIYFQGNSAPDKSGLPSDRFSAERTGGSVSTLTIQRTQQEDSAVYLCASSPETGVGVETQYFGPGTRLLVL.

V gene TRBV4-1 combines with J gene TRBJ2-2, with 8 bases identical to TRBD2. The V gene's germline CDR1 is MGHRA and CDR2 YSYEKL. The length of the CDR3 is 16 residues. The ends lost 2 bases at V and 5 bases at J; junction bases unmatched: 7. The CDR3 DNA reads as TGCGCCAGCAGCCAAAACGGGGGGGCCAGGACCGGGGAGCTGTTTTTT. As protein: CASSQNGGARTGELFF.

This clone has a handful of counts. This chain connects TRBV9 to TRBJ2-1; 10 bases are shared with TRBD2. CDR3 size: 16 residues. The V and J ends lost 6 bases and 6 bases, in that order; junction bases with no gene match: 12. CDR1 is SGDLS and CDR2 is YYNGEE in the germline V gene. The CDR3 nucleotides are TGTGCCAGCAATGCTCTAGGAGCGGGGGGGGGCAATGAGCAGTTCTTC. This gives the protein CASNALGAGGGNEQFF. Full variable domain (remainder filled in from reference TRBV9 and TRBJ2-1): DSGVTQTPKHLITATGQRVTLRCSPRSGDLSVYWYQQSLDQGLQFLIQYYNGEERAKGNILERFSAQQFPDLHSELNLSSLELGDSALYFCASNALGAGGGNEQFFGPGTRLTVL.

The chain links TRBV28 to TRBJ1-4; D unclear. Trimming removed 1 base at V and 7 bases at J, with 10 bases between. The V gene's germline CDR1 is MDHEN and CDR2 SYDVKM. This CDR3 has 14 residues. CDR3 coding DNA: TGTGCCAGCAGTTTATCTAACCCTCTTGAAAAACTGTTTTTT. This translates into CASSLSNPLEKLFF.

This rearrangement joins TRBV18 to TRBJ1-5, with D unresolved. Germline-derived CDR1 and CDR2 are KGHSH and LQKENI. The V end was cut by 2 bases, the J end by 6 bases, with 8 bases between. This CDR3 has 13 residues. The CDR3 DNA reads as TGTGCCAGCTCACCAGGCGCGGGTCAGCCCCAGCATTTT. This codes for CASSPGAGQPQHF.

The CDR3 sequence is CASFNVYRDRGRETQYF. In DNA form, the CDR3 reads TGTGCCAGCTTTAATGTATACCGGGACAGGGGTCGGGAGACCCAGTACTTC. The rearrangement links TRBV11-2 to TRBJ2-5; 10 nucleotides agree with TRBD1. The length of the CDR3 is 17 residues. V lost 8 bases, J lost 5 bases, and 17 bases stayed unmatched. The germline CDR1 and CDR2 sequences are SGHAT and FQNNGV.

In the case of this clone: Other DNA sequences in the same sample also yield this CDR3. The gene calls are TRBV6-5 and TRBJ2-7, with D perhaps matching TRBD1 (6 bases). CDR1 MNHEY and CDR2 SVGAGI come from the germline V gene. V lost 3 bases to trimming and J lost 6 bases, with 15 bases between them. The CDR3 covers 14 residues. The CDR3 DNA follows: TGTGCCAGCAGTTATCGGCAGGGGTTAAGCGAGCAGTACTTC. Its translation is CASSYRQGLSEQYF.

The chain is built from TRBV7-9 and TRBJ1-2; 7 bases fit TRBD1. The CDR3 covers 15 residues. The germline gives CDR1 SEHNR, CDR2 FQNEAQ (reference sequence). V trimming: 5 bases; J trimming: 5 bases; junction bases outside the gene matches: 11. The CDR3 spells CASSKDRAKGYGYTF. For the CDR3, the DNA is TGTGCCAGCAGCAAAGACAGGGCGAAGGGGTATGGCTACACCTTC.

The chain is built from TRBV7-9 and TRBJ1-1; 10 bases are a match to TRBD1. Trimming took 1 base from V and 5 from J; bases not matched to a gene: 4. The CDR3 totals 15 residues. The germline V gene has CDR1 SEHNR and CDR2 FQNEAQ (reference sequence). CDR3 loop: CASSLGTGGRTEAFF. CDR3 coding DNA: TGTGCCAGCAGCTTAGGGACAGGGGGTAGGACTGAAGCTTTCTTT. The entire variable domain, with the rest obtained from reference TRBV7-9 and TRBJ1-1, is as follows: DTGVSQNPRHKITKRGQNVTFRCDPISEHNRLYWYRQTLGQGPEFLTYFQNEAQLEKSRLLSDRFSAERPKGSFSTLEIQRTEQGDSAMYLCASSLGTGGRTEAFFGQGTRLTVV.

CDR3 sequence reads: CAWSVSLEQYF. The CDR3 nucleotides read TGTGCCTGGAGTGTCTCCCTCGAGCAGTACTTC. J is TRBJ2-7 and V is TRBV30; no clear D. Between the trimmed V and J ends, which lost 0 bases and 6 bases, there was a span of 6 bases. CDR1 and CDR2 (germline): GTSNPN, SVGIG (reference sequence). This CDR3 comprises 11 residues.

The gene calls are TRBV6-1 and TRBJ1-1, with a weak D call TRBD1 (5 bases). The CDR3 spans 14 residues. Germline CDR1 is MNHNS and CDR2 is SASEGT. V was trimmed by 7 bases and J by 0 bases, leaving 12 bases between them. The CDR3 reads CASNQGILNTEAFF. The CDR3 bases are TGTGCCAGCAACCAGGGAATCTTGAACACTGAAGCTTTCTTT.

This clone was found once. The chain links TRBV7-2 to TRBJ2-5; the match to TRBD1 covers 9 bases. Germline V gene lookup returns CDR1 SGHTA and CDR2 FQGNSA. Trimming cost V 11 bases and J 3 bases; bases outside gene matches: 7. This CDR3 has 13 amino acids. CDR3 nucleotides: TGTGCCGGAGGACAGGGGTACAAAGAGACCCAGTACTTC. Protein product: CAGGQGYKETQYF.

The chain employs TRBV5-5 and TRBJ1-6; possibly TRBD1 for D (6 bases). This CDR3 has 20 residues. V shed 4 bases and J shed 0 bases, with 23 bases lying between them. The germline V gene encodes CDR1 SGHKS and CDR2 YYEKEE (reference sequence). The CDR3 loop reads CASSAWDTGVGSSYNSPLHF. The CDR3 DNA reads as TGTGCCAGCAGCGCATGGGACACGGGTGTTGGAAGCTCCTATAATTCACCCCTCCACTTT.